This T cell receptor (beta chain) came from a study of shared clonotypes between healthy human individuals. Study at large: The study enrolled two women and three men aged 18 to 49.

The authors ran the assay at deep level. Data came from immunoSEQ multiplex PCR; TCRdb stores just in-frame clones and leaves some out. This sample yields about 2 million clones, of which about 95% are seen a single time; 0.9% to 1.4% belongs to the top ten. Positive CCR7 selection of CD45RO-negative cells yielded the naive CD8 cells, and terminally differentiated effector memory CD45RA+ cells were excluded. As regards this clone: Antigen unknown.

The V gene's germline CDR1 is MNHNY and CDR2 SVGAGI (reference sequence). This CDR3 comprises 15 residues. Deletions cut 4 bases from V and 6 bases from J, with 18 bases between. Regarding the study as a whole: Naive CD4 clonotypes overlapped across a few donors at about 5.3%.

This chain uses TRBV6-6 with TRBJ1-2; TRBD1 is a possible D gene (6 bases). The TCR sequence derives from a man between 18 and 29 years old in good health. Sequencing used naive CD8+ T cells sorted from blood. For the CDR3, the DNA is TGTGCCAGCAGTTCATCCCGCAACGGGGGGCATGGCTACACCTTC. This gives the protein CASSSSRNGGHGYTF.